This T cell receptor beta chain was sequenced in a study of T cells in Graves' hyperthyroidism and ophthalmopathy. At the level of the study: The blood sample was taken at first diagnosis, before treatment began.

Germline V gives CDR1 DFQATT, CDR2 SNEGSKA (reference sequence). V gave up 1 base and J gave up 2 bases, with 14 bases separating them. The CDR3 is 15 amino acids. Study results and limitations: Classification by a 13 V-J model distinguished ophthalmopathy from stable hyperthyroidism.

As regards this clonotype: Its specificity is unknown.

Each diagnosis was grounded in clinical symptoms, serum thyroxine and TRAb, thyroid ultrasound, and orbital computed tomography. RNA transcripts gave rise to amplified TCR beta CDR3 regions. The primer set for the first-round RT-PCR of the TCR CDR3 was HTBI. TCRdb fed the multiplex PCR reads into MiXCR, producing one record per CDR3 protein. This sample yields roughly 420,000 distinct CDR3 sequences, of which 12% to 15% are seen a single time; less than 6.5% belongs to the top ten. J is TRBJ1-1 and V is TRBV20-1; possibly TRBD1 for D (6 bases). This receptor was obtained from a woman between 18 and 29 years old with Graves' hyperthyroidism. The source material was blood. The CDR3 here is CSARAPSGANTEAFF. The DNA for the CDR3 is TGCAGTGCTAGAGCCCCCTCGGGGGCCAACACTGAAGCTTTCTTT.